This TCR beta chain was recorded in a study of vaccination effects on CD4 cells after COVID-19. Germline assignment: CDR1 LNHDA and CDR2 SQIVND (reference sequence). This CDR3 region has 16 residues. The ends were cut back, 9 bases at V and 3 bases at J, with 20 bases in the middle. Antigen-specific CD4+ T cells were first expanded with viral peptide pools by the ViraFEST assay and only then sequenced. Cultured cells yielded isolated CD4+ T cells after nine to ten days. The method was immunoSEQ multiplex PCR; TCRdb's version includes in-frame clones alone and lacks a portion of them. The sample contains about 79,000 clones, roughly 72% of which appear only once. To note about this clone: Antigen: not known.

Study outcomes and limitations: Convalescent patients were scarce, and early post-infection timepoints were absent. Healthy vaccinees had only 1 of 255 vaccine-induced clones cross-react with common cold coronaviruses.

The chain couples TRBV19 to TRBJ2-2; D is perhaps TRBD2 (6 bases). The receptor's source is a human donor who received a COVID-19 vaccine. The source was CD4+ T cells from PBMCs cultured with HCoV-229E spike peptides, collected before COVID-19 vaccination. CDR3 amino acids: CASSRDGGAYTGELFF. In nucleotides, the CDR3 is TGTGCCAGCTCGAGAGATGGAGGGGCCTACACCGGGGAGCTGTTTTTT.